The entry below gives a single TCR beta chain sequence along with its context. Its antigen is not known. Sorting defined conventional CD4 T cells as CD4+CD127+. In the source study's methods: Pooled conventional T cells gave approximately 100,000 patient and some 150,000 donor TCRbeta sequences. Data came from immunoSEQ multiplex PCR; TCRdb stores just in-frame clones and leaves some out. V, J and clone size derive from that table, while D and trimming were established from the DNA sequence. This table has some 23,000 clones, roughly 97% appearing once. The data were obtained in a study of B cell selection in AIRE deficiency. Findings and caveats of the study: Shared Treg sequences had shorter CDR3s, biased toward rearrangements with few non-templated insertions. Of roughly 3,300 shared Treg TCRbeta sequences, around 30% were healthy-donor-only and about 9.6% patient-only.

CDR1 SGHVS and CDR2 FQNEAQ come from the germline V gene. V was pared by 0 bases and J by 0 bases, with 12 bases between. The length of the CDR3 is 17 residues. V and J are TRBV7-8 and TRBJ2-4; D gene uncertain. The TCR sequence derives from a human donor with AIRE deficiency. The sample taken for sequencing was conventional CD4+ T cells sorted from PBMCs. Here the CDR3 DNA reads TGTGCCAGCAGCTTAGCTAGGTGGAGAGCAGCCAAAAACATTCAGTACTTC. Its translation: CASSLARWRAAKNIQYF.